A single sample is the source of the 22 T cell receptor beta chains below, sequenced in a study of cytomegalovirus exposure and HLA in healthy donors. The protocol was immunoSEQ multiplex PCR, while the TCRdb copy is restricted to in-frame clones and leaves out a portion. The sample holds 150,000 to 200,000 clones; approximately 86% are singletons and the top ten take less than 3.5%. What was sequenced was PBMCs. These receptors were taken from a man aged 18 to 29 in good health and CMV-seropositive.

This clone was seen once. The chain combines TRBV5-5 with TRBJ1-6; D is undetermined. Trimming pared 4 bases from V and 13 bases from J, leaving 18 bases between. The CDR3 covers 14 residues. Germline CDR1 SGHKS, CDR2 YYEKEE (reference sequence). CDR3 nucleotide sequence: TGTGCCAGCAGCCTAGGCCCCAGTCTGCGCCCCCTCCACTTT. Translation gives CASSLGPSLRPLHF. Based on the CDR3 plus reference TRBV5-5 and TRBJ1-6, the full variable domain is DAGVTQSPTHLIKTRGQQVTLRCSPISGHKSVSWYQQVLGQGPQFIFQYYEKEERGRGNFPDRFSARQFPNYSSELNVNALLLGDSALYLCASSLGPSLRPLHFGNGTRLTVT.

The V and J genes are TRBV28 and TRBJ2-5; D call uncertain. This CDR3 contains 13 residues. Trimming left V 2 bases short and J 1 base short, with 5 bases between. Germline lookup yields CDR1 MDHEN and CDR2 SYDVKM. The CDR3 DNA sequence: TGTGCCAGCAGTTTACGCGCCCAAGAGACCCAGTACTTC. This encodes CASSLRAQETQYF.

This clone is a singleton in its sample. V gene TRBV6-4 combines with J gene TRBJ2-3; 7 positions match TRBD2. Germline values: CDR1 MRHNA, CDR2 SNTAGT. The CDR3 is 15 amino acids. Trimming cost V 3 bases and J 1 base; bases outside gene matches: 4. The CDR3 region has the DNA TGTGCCAGCAGTGATACTGCGGGGGGCACAGATACGCAGTATTTT. Residues: CASSDTAGGTDTQYF.

The chain couples TRBV27 to TRBJ1-1; D ambiguous. The CDR3 sequence is 16 residues long. Per germline, CDR1 MNHEY and CDR2 SMNVEV (reference sequence). V was trimmed by 4 bases and J by 0 bases, leaving 15 bases between them. The CDR3 DNA follows: TGTGCCAGCAGTTCCCAAAGCAGGCCAGTGAACACTGAAGCTTTCTTT. Encoded protein: CASSSQSRPVNTEAFF.

The chain employs TRBV29-1 and TRBJ2-1; 13 bases line up with TRBD2. V shed 4 bases, J shed 4 bases, and the junction held 4 bases outside the gene matches. CDR3 size: 15 residues. Per germline, CDR1 SQVTM and CDR2 ANQGSEA. In DNA form, the CDR3 reads TGCAGCGTTGGGGGGACTAGCGGGAATTACAATGAGCAGTTCTTC. Amino acid sequence: CSVGGTSGNYNEQFF.

J is TRBJ2-1 and V is TRBV7-2; no clear D gene. CDR3 length: 13 amino acids. CDR1 and CDR2 (germline): SGHTA, FQGNSA. V was shortened by 3 bases and J by 6 bases, with 9 bases between the two germline ends. For the CDR3, the DNA is TGTGCCAGCAGCTTCTCTACGTTCAATGAGCAGTTCTTC. Translation: CASSFSTFNEQFF.

The chain links TRBV5-1 to TRBJ1-2; 10 bases line up with TRBD1. V trimming: 4 bases; J trimming: 6 bases; junction bases outside the gene matches: 9. The V gene's germline CDR1 is SGHRS and CDR2 YFSETQ. The CDR3 is made up of 15 amino acids. CDR3 loop: CASSTRTGGKDGYTF. The CDR3 DNA follows: TGCGCCAGCAGCACCCGGACAGGGGGGAAGGATGGCTACACCTTC.

The table lists this clone with a count of one. The CDR3 sequence is CASSQLGQGGETQYF. CDR3 DNA: TGCGCCAGCAGCCAACTGGGACAGGGAGGCGAGACCCAGTACTTC. The chain couples TRBV4-3 to TRBJ2-5, with 9 positions matching TRBD1. Per the germline V gene, CDR1 is LGHNA and CDR2 is YSLEER. Trimming at V came to 2 bases and at J to 5 bases, leaving 6 bases not matched to a gene. CDR3 length equals 15 residues.

J is TRBJ2-6 and V is TRBV6-5; D ambiguous. The CDR3 extends over 15 amino acids. The V end lost 5 bases, the J end lost 1 base, and 9 bases lay between the germline ends. Germline V gene sequence: CDR1 MNHEY, CDR2 SVGAGI. The CDR3 loop reads CASSRGDSGANVLTF. The DNA of the CDR3 is TGTGCCAGCAGTCGCGGAGATTCTGGGGCCAACGTCCTGACTTTC.

This clone was picked up one time. The chain employs TRBV4-1 and TRBJ2-2; weak D call: TRBD1 (6 bases). Germline V gene lookup returns CDR1 MGHRA and CDR2 YSYEKL. This CDR3 has 16 residues. V lost 0 bases and J 6 bases, leaving 14 bases between the germline ends. This CDR3 is CASSQDSQGKSGELFF. The DNA for the CDR3 is TGCGCCAGCAGCCAAGATTCACAGGGAAAGTCCGGGGAGCTGTTTTTT.

This sequence joins TRBV9 and TRBJ1-1, with D uncertain. Germline V gives CDR1 SGDLS, CDR2 YYNGEE. The CDR3 is 15 amino acids. Trimming stripped 0 bases from V and 5 bases from J, with 14 bases between. The CDR3 here is CASSVVGKSGTEAFF. Written as DNA, the CDR3 is TGTGCCAGCAGCGTAGTAGGAAAATCGGGGACTGAAGCTTTCTTT.

This chain joins TRBV5-1 and TRBJ1-2; 7 bases align to TRBD1. Unmatched junction bases numbered 10, after V lost 3 bases and J lost 5 bases. Germline CDR1 SGHRS, CDR2 YFSETQ. There are 15 residues in the CDR3. The CDR3 region is CASSWNIDRVYGYTF. The CDR3 DNA reads as TGCGCCAGCAGCTGGAATATTGACAGGGTATATGGCTACACCTTC.

As DNA, the CDR3 is TGCGCCAGCAGCTTGGCCCCTGGGGGGGAAGAGACCCAGTACTTC. Translated: CASSLAPGGEETQYF. The V and J genes are TRBV5-1 and TRBJ2-5; the match to TRBD2 covers 7 bases. CDR3 length: 15 residues. Germline assignment: CDR1 SGHRS and CDR2 YFSETQ. Germline trimming cut 0 bases from V and 3 bases from J; bases unmatched to any gene: 5.

Regarding this clone: The same CDR3 arises from other DNA sequences in this sample as well. The V call is TRBV5-1, the J call TRBJ2-7; the D gene is possibly TRBD2 (5 bases). The CDR3 has 13 residues. Germline V gives CDR1 SGHRS, CDR2 YFSETQ. The V end lost 2 bases, the J end lost 3 bases, and 9 bases lay between the germline ends. As DNA, the CDR3 is TGCGCCAGCAGCTTTGATCGGGACTACGAGCAGTACTTC. As protein: CASSFDRDYEQYF. Complete variable domain (other parts from reference TRBV5-1 and TRBJ2-7): KAGVTQTPRYLIKTRGQQVTLSCSPISGHRSVSWYQQTPGQGLQFLFEYFSETQRNKGNFPGRFSGRQFSNSRSEMNVSTLELGDSALYLCASSFDRDYEQYFGPGTRLTVT.

The genes are TRBV9 and TRBJ1-3; D unclear. CDR1 and CDR2 from the germline V gene are SGDLS and YYNGEE. Trimming took 0 bases from V and 1 from J, leaving 17 bases between them. This CDR3 has 18 residues. The CDR3 nucleotides read TGTGCCAGCAGCGTAGGTGGCAGCGTCTTTGCTTCTGGAAACACCATATATTTT. It is translated as CASSVGGSVFASGNTIYF.

A few counts support this clone. The CDR3, as DNA: TGCGCCAGCAGCCGGGACAGGGAAGGGTCACCCCTCCACTTT. Protein: CASSRDREGSPLHF. This chain links TRBV4-3 with TRBJ1-6; 9 nucleotides agree with TRBD1. CDR3 length equals 14 residues. With V trimmed by 4 bases and J by 10 bases, 5 bases remained unmatched. CDR1 is LGHNA and CDR2 is YSLEER in the germline V gene.

V and J are TRBV7-2 and TRBJ2-3, with TRBD2 identical over 13 bases. V lost 6 bases and J lost 6; bases outside the gene matches: 3. Germline assignment: CDR1 SGHTA and CDR2 FQGNSA. This CDR3 is built from 14 residues. CDR3 in DNA: TGTGCCAGCAGTCGGACTAGCGGGAGTGATACGCAGTATTTT. Protein: CASSRTSGSDTQYF. Filled out from reference TRBV7-2 and TRBJ2-3, the complete variable domain reads GAGVSQSPSNKVTEKGKDVELRCDPISGHTALYWYRQSLGQGLEFLIYFQGNSAPDKSGLPSDRFSAERTGGSVSTLTIQRTQQEDSAVYLCASSRTSGSDTQYFGPGTRLTVL.

J is TRBJ1-5 and V is TRBV30; D not certain. Germline loops: CDR1 GTSNPN, CDR2 SVGIG (reference sequence). This CDR3 has 13 residues. V was pared by 2 bases and J by 4 bases, with 9 bases between. DNA for the CDR3: TGTGCCTGGAGTCAAGTGCGGAATCAGCCCCAGCATTTT. Translation gives CAWSQVRNQPQHF.

The genes are TRBV6-5 and TRBJ1-1; possibly TRBD1 for D (5 bases). This CDR3 has 14 residues. V lost 2 bases and J 1 base, leaving 8 bases between the germline ends. CDR1 is MNHEY and CDR2 is SVGAGI in the germline V gene. The CDR3 region is CASSYAGQNTEAFF. CDR3 coding DNA: TGTGCCAGCAGTTACGCCGGACAGAACACTGAAGCTTTCTTT.

V and J are TRBV7-9 and TRBJ2-7, with 9 nucleotides matching TRBD1. Per germline, CDR1 SEHNR and CDR2 FQNEAQ (reference sequence). V lost 2 bases and J lost 2; bases outside the gene matches: 7. This CDR3 is 16 amino acids long. CDR3: CASSLRHGQGTYEQYF. The CDR3 coding sequence is TGTGCCAGCAGCTTACGGCACGGACAGGGGACCTACGAGCAGTACTTC.

This chain joins TRBV5-4 and TRBJ1-2, with a tentative D call TRBD1 (5 bases). The germline V gene encodes CDR1 SGHNT and CDR2 YYREEE (reference sequence). V was pared by 2 bases and J by 7 bases, with 12 bases between. The CDR3 totals 13 residues. The CDR3 loop is CASSFTQGIGYTF. In nucleotides, the CDR3 is TGTGCCAGCAGCTTTACCCAGGGTATTGGCTACACCTTC.

This clone was observed once. This chain connects TRBV9 to TRBJ2-3, with TRBD2 matching 9 bases. Germline assignment: CDR1 SGDLS and CDR2 YYNGEE. The CDR3 sequence is 16 residues long. J lost 2 bases, V lost 0 bases, and 4 bases had no gene match. DNA of the CDR3: TGTGCCAGCAGCGTAGAAGCGGGGGGCGTCACAGATACGCAGTATTTT. This sequence encodes CASSVEAGGVTDTQYF.